This note documents a single T cell receptor (beta chain) sequence. The antigen is undetermined. This record belongs to a study of graft-versus-host responses after intestinal transplantation. About the study: Transplants given to recipients were multivisceral, liver-intestinal, or isolated intestinal. Each patient got anti-thymocyte globulin induction, then tacrolimus and steroids for around three years.

TCRdb's copy holds only in-frame clones and misses some; the assay was immunoSEQ multiplex PCR. The sample holds about 120,000 clones, about 93% seen once. This CDR3 is built from 13 residues. Germline assignment: CDR1 MNHEY and CDR2 SVGAGI. V lost 6 bases to trimming and J lost 4 bases, with 12 bases between them. Overall study results and limits: Patients who carried graft-donor T cell macrochimerism also had high graft-versus-host to host-versus-graft clonal ratios in their allografts. Peak circulating GvH clone levels were associated with early post-transplant HvG declines.

This TCR came from a human donor who received an intestinal transplant. The specimen was unstimulated CD4+ T cells sorted from spleen or lymph node cells, collected before intestinal transplant. The chain employs TRBV6-5 and TRBJ1-2; D not resolved. The CDR3 region has the DNA TGTGCCAGCAGCTCCAGTAAATCCTATGGCTACACCTTC. This sequence encodes CASSSSKSYGYTF.